This T cell receptor (beta chain) is drawn from a study of T cell responses to AZD1222 COVID-19 vaccine. Data came from immunoSEQ multiplex PCR; TCRdb stores just in-frame clones and leaves some out. The table shows 150,000 to 200,000 clones, with roughly 92% occurring only once. Trimming took off 4 bases at V and 0 bases at J, with 28 bases between the two ends. CDR1 and CDR2 from the germline V gene are SGDLS and YYNGEE. The CDR3 has 20 residues. This receptor was identified in an adult in good health. The V gene is TRBV9, the J gene TRBJ1-2; a possible D gene is TRBD1 (6 bases). This specimen consisted of peripheral blood, obtained on day 0 of AZD1222 vaccination. The CDR3 loop reads CASSPSGGSHHGKPNYGYTF. The CDR3 bases are TGTGCCAGCAGCCCAAGTGGGGGCAGTCACCACGGAAAGCCTAACTATGGCTACACCTTC.